This TCR beta chain is from a study of blood T cell repertoires in COVID-19. Study context: Spain, Italy and the United States supplied samples that represented acute and convalescent COVID-19. Sources were T cells, B-cell-depleted T cells, or PBMCs; the material itself was cDNA or gDNA.

Under the authors' procedure: It was from reference gene primer amplification that nucleated cell counts were estimated. Measured with immunoSEQ multiplex PCR; TCRdb has only the in-frame clones, and not every one. That table supplies the V and J calls and clone size; D and trimming were determined from the DNA. The table has 150,000 or so clones, 84% seen once. Germline-derived CDR1 and CDR2 are SGHDN and FVKESK. The ends were cut back, 3 bases at V and 10 bases at J, with 10 bases in the middle. This CDR3 is 13 amino acids long. Sequencing was carried out using peripheral blood. The source of this sequence is a human donor in a cohort sampled during active COVID-19. This chain joins TRBV14 and TRBJ1-6; D call uncertain. Written as DNA, the CDR3 is TGTGCCAGCAGCCAGAAGGGAGGATCACCCCTCCACTTT. Amino acid sequence: CASSQKGGSPLHF. The full variable domain, completed using reference TRBV14 and TRBJ1-6, is EAGVTQFPSHSVIEKGQTVTLRCDPISGHDNLYWYRRVMGKEIKFLLHFVKESKQDESGMPNNRFLAERTGGTYSTLKVQPAELEDSGVYFCASSQKGGSPLHFGNGTRLTVT.